This entry describes one TCR beta chain. This clone was detected once. No antigen is known for it. Base qualities are missing; no much larger clone stands one base away. This entry is derived from a study of cytomegalovirus exposure and HLA in healthy donors (TCRdb year 2017). About the investigation overall: An earlier analysis of 550 to 700 of the donors reported more than 250 Gb of sequence data and some 100 million unique TCR beta sequences from about 200 million T cells. Roughly 310 gigabases of sequencing data and approximately 84 million unique TCR sequences were included in an early release covering several hundred HLA-typed donors. Among the approximately 420 genotyped donors, approximately 81% belonged to the genetic ancestry cluster associated with self-reported Caucasian donors. The study aimed to test whether signatures of past pathogen exposure could be identified by cataloging public T cell receptors. The study profiled the T cell repertoires of hundreds of subjects by immunosequencing and related them to cytomegalovirus serostatus. In addition to the first cohort of roughly 700 subjects, a separate validation cohort of under 150 different subjects was used. High-throughput TCR immunosequencing, statistical association of individual TCRs with disease status, and machine learning were combined to predict cytomegalovirus infection status. A later analysis re-analyzed previously published TCR beta repertoires from 666 donors and added high-resolution HLA genotyping to study TCR occurrence patterns. Rather than using new phenotypic data, the later analysis identified candidate immune exposures from TCR beta sequences and from how often those sequences occurred across donors. An earlier analysis of nearly 600 of the donors applied high-throughput TCR beta sequencing to assess whether each TCR beta V gene segment acted as functional or pseudogenic. Donor age, sex, ethnicity and CMV serostatus were collected together with the repertoire data. A later genetic analysis took genome-wide SNP genotypes for 398 of the 666 donors and used that subset as a discovery cohort. All discovery cohort repertoires had been generated using a single sequencing platform. HLA typing included class I and class II loci at four-digit resolution. Typing coverage differed by locus: A, B, C, DRB1 and DQB1 were typed in roughly 629-630 donors, DQA1 in about 510, DPA1 in around 580, and DPB1 in 450 to 490. Several DR-DQ haplotypes were treated as single units for association and clustering because of strong linkage in the cohort. Among over 350 genotyped donors of the cohort, an average of approximately 230,000 unique TCR beta nucleotide sequences were sequenced per donor, roughly 18% of them non-productive. General findings and caveats noted by the study authors: In a later analysis, TCR association rates were found to vary across HLA loci, with the most associated TCRs seen for DRB1 alleles and the fewest for HLA-C alleles. V-gene and J-gene trimming of TCR beta chains was associated with a missense DCLRE1C variant in a later genetic analysis, and the association was replicated in an independent cohort. Most TCR sequences were seen in very few donors, while some public TCRs were found in many individuals. When HLA alleles, especially DR and DQ, strongly co-occurred, TCR associations were difficult to assign to individual alleles. The sequencing pipeline was judged likely to have produced a cluster of highly shared sequence variants as a technical artifact. Because counts were too low, roughly 17 rarely observed V segments, including chromosome 9 orphons, were left out of the earlier analysis of 587 of the donors. Because some donors lacked HLA typing at each locus, the association tests relied only on the typed subset. The study listed 150 to 200 TCR beta chains as associated with cytomegalovirus. In a later genetic analysis, fewer N-insertions in productive TCRs were reported among donors in an Asian-associated ancestry cluster than the approximately 670-donor mean. CMV serostatus was the only immune exposure information available for the cohort. Linkage disequilibrium might explain the correlated functional status among segregating V segments, but an unknown experimental factor could not be ruled out. According to a later analysis, most CMV-associated TCR beta chains appeared to be HLA-restricted, and the HLA associations seemed to be driven largely by CMV exposure. Compared with equally common non-associated chains, HLA-associated TCR beta chains in a later analysis were more clonally expanded and had lower generation probabilities. The classifier was reported to diagnose cytomegalovirus status with high specificity and sensitivity in both the original and validation cohorts. Only TCR beta chains were sequenced in this cohort, and the absence of alpha or paired-chain data limited detectable features. According to the authors, the approach could potentially be generalized to other disease states and immunological phenotypes. A later analysis associated 15,000 to 20,000 TCR beta sequences with specific HLA alleles at a false discovery rate of 0.05. Broadly in line with IMGT annotations, most TCR beta V segments showed up in productive rearrangements about 87% or about 30% of the time in an earlier analysis of 450 to 750 of the donors. Three of the identified cytomegalovirus-associated TCR beta chains were confirmed in vitro to be specific for cytomegalovirus antigens. A further reported finding was that TCR beta sequences accurately predicted the HLA-A and HLA-B alleles for most subjects in the first cohort. Roughly uniform sequencing depth across donors was assumed in presence/absence analyses, although this assumption may not hold. In a later analysis, several top co-occurrence clusters were reported to appear linked to parvovirus B19, influenza, CMV and Epstein-Barr virus.

The cohort comprised 666 healthy bone marrow donors. At the time of sampling, every cohort member was nominally healthy, though immune exposures that went unrecorded were likely present. The donor was CMV seronegative and belonged to the group of 352 seronegative cohort members. Every donor gave a peripheral blood sample, and the peripheral blood mononuclear cells from that sample were used for TCR beta sequencing. Genomic DNA extraction from the blood cell samples was performed with the Qiagen DNeasy Blood Extraction Kit. Library preparation employed the immunoSEQ multiplex PCR assay. For the multiplex PCR, a mixture combining 60 forward primers for TCR Vbeta segments and 13 reverse primers for TCR Jbeta segments was used. A multiplex PCR assay on genomic DNA amplified the CDR3 region of rearranged TCR beta genes. The amplified TCR beta libraries were sequenced on the Illumina HiSeq System as 87-base-pair reads. The published analysis was carried out like this. A later analysis counted about 80 million unique TCR beta chains across the 550 to 750 repertoires, and approximately 11 million of these chains were shared by at least two donors. To remove PCR and sequencing errors, raw reads were error-corrected and collapsed into unique sequences using a nearest-neighbor algorithm that merged closely related sequences. Alignment of CDR3 sequences to IMGT reference sequences was used to assign V, D and J gene segments. For a sequence to be retained, a match of at least six nucleotides to both a V gene segment and a J gene segment was required. A rearrangement was called productive if the CDR3 had no stop codons and remained in frame with V and J, and every other rearrangement was called non-productive. CDR3 was defined by IMGT convention, running from the second conserved V-encoded cysteine to the conserved J-encoded phenylalanine. Sequences without an unambiguous match to a single V gene segment were excluded from the earlier analysis of over 500 of the donors. In an earlier analysis of 450 to 700 of the donors, V segments were called functional above 56.7% productive rearrangements and were called segregating when the between-donor standard deviation exceeded 5%. A statistical classification framework was developed to diagnose cytomegalovirus status using the catalog of TCR beta chain sequences. In a later analysis, TCR nucleotide sequences were compared against IMGT/GENE-DB human TR gene sequences so that V and J genes could be assigned. A later analysis assigned CDR3 sequences and most-parsimonious VDJ recombination scenarios with the TCRdist pipeline. In a later analysis, each TCR beta chain was defined by its CDR3 amino acid sequence together with its V-gene family, and reads lacking a unique V-gene family were excluded. In a later analysis, around 600 highly shared, low-generation-probability nucleotide sequences were removed to address suspected cross-contamination and a sequencing artifact. In a later analysis, a clonal expansion index was calculated for each public chain from normalized within-repertoire ranks of inferred template counts. Generation probabilities in a later analysis came from a VDJ recombination model fitted to out-of-frame rearrangements, and those results were checked against IGoR. A later analysis scored TCR-TCR, TCR-HLA and TCR-CMV co-occurrence with hypergeometric tests, applying a repertoire-size bias correction to TCR pairs. False discovery rates were estimated in a later analysis by permuting HLA or CMV assignments 20 times. A later analysis grouped co-occurring TCRs with DBSCAN, adding TCRdist sequence similarity when clustering within HLA-allele-positive subsets. Co-occurrence clustering excluded repertoires with fewer than 30,000 or more than 120,000 public chains, plus five with anomalous nucleotide sharing. Here the immuneACCESS table is served through TCRdb, limited to in-frame sequences with V and J called. Missing clones are a known gap in these copies; in checked studies unresolved V genes cover under half, and the rest lacks a known reason. From that table come the V and J calls and clone size; the DNA was used to work out D and trimming. The sample table contains more than 90,000 clones; only one count was recorded for about 80% of them. The ten largest clones take up roughly 4.1% of the sample.

Material for sequencing was PBMCs. The clonotype was recovered from a man in his forties in good health and CMV-seronegative.

The nucleotides are TGTGCCATCATGGGACAGGGGGATTCAGATACGCAGTATTTT. Translated, this is CAIMGQGDSDTQYF. The V gene is TRBV10-3 and the J gene is TRBJ2-3, with TRBD1 identical over 11 junction bases. V has 7 bases trimmed and J has 4 bases trimmed; junction bases matching no gene number 4. From the germline V gene, CDR1 is ENHRY and CDR2 is SYGVKD. The CDR3 goes from the cysteine to the phenylalanine over 14 residues. The DNA shown is the 42-base CDR3, in frame from base 1.